The 13 T cell receptor beta chains presented below share a single source sample, sequenced in a study of T-cell memory formation after mild COVID-19. TCRdb independently ran MiXCR on the 5' RACE reads; one entry per CDR3 protein. The profile covers 550,000 to 700,000 distinct CDR3 sequences, with more than 15% appearing a single time and approximately 12% taken by the ten largest. Sequencing used PBMCs or a T cell subset sorted from them (not recorded which). The receptors originated from an adult woman who had mild COVID-19 (a few samples of this study predate the infection). Cell type and time point are not known.

The chain carries TRBV3-1 and TRBJ2-7; 10 positions agree with TRBD2. With V trimmed by 0 bases and J by 4 bases, 6 bases remained unmatched. The CDR3 spans 16 residues. Germline V gene data show CDR1 as LGHDT and CDR2 as YNNKEL (reference sequence). As DNA, the CDR3 is TGTGCCAGCAGCCAAGATTCCGGACTAGCGGTTTACGAGCAGTACTTC. Encoded protein: CASSQDSGLAVYEQYF.

V gene TRBV7-3 combines with J gene TRBJ2-1; 13 positions match TRBD2. The CDR3 is made up of 16 amino acids. Germline lookup yields CDR1 SGHTA and CDR2 FQGTGA. Trimming at V came to 4 bases and at J to 5 bases, leaving 5 bases not matched to a gene. In DNA, the CDR3 is TGTGCCAGCAGCTACAGACTAGCGGGGGGAAACAATGAGCAGTTCTTC. Translation: CASSYRLAGGNNEQFF.

The CDR3 protein is CASSYSAGGHTDTQYF. The CDR3, as DNA: TGTGCCAGCAGTTACTCAGCCGGGGGACACACAGATACGCAGTATTTT. The rearrangement uses TRBV6-5 and TRBJ2-3; the D call may be TRBD1 or TRBD2 (6 bases each). Germline V gene lookup returns CDR1 MNHEY and CDR2 SVGAGI. V was trimmed by 0 bases and J by 2 bases, leaving 12 bases between them. The CDR3 is made up of 16 amino acids.

This clonotype was seen more than once but under ten times. This sequence joins TRBV6-4 and TRBJ1-1, with D unresolved. Germline CDR1 and CDR2: MRHNA and SNTAGT. Trimming left V 2 bases short and J 1 base short, with 11 bases between. This CDR3 region has 15 residues. The CDR3 bases are TGTGCCAGCAGTGACATGTTCGAGGCGAACACTGAAGCTTTCTTT. Translation gives CASSDMFEANTEAFF.

This clonotype was seen a few times. The V gene is TRBV7-6, the J gene TRBJ1-2; no clear D gene. CDR1 and CDR2 (germline): SGHVS, FNYEAQ. CDR3 size: 14 residues. With 1 base removed from V and 3 bases from J, the gap between germline ends came to 9 bases. The chain's CDR3 is CASSLGTDYYGYTF. In DNA form, the CDR3 reads TGTGCCAGCAGCTTAGGTACAGATTACTATGGCTACACCTTC.

This clonotype has just a few counts. CDR3 protein: CASKFRQENTEAFF. DNA for the CDR3: TGTGCCAGCAAGTTCAGACAGGAGAACACTGAAGCTTTCTTT. V is TRBV6-5 and J is TRBJ1-1, with TRBD1 as a possible D gene (6 bases). Germline assignment: CDR1 MNHEY and CDR2 SVGAGI. This CDR3 spans 14 amino acids. V gave up 7 bases and J gave up 1 base, with 13 bases separating them.

This sequence joins TRBV7-9 and TRBJ2-2, with unresolved D. V lost 0 bases to trimming and J lost 10 bases, with 6 bases between them. The CDR3 has 12 amino acids. Germline CDR1 is SEHNR and CDR2 is FQNEAQ (reference sequence). The CDR3 protein is CASSLAQEELFF. The CDR3, as DNA: TGTGCCAGCAGCTTAGCGCAAGAGGAGCTGTTTTTT.

The chain links TRBV12-3 or TRBV12-4 to TRBJ2-1; D perhaps matches TRBD2 (7 bases). There are 15 residues in the CDR3. V lost 4 bases and J 5 bases, leaving 15 bases between the germline ends. This CDR3 is CASSSLSGDNNEQFF. The CDR3 region has the DNA TGTGCCAGCAGTTCCCTGAGCGGGGACAACAATGAGCAGTTCTTC.

CDR3 sequence reads: CASGRIRGSGANVLTF. The CDR3 region has the DNA TGTGCCAGTGGACGGATACGCGGCTCTGGGGCCAACGTCCTGACTTTC. This chain uses TRBV7-3 with TRBJ2-6, with D unresolved. CDR1 and CDR2 (germline): SGHTA, FQGTGA. There are 16 residues in the CDR3. V was trimmed by 9 bases and J by 0 bases, leaving 15 bases between them.

V gene TRBV18 combines with J gene TRBJ2-7; a weak D match, TRBD1 (5 bases). Germline assignment: CDR1 KGHSH and CDR2 LQKENI. V lost 4 bases and J lost 6, with 16 bases in between. This CDR3 is built from 14 residues. DNA for the CDR3: TGTGCCAGCTCACGGCTAGACAGCGTGCCCGAGCAGTACTTC. Its translation: CASSRLDSVPEQYF.

This clonotype was seen repeatedly, ten times or more. J is TRBJ2-3 and V is TRBV7-9; 9 bases align to TRBD2. Germline loops: CDR1 SEHNR, CDR2 FQNEAQ (reference sequence). V lost 8 bases and J lost 4; bases outside the gene matches: 10. The CDR3 contains 15 residues. The CDR3 region is CASLNQRGAADTQYF. In nucleotides, the CDR3 is TGTGCCAGCTTAAATCAGCGGGGGGCGGCAGATACGCAGTATTTT.

This clonotype was seen ten or more times. The chain combines TRBV4-1 with TRBJ2-2; 8 positions agree with TRBD1. Germline V gene lookup returns CDR1 MGHRA and CDR2 YSYEKL. J lost 6 bases, V lost 4 bases, and 1 base had no gene match. CDR3 length: 13 amino acids. This CDR3 reads CASSRTGPGELFF. In DNA form, the CDR3 reads TGCGCCAGCAGCCGGACAGGGCCCGGGGAGCTGTTTTTT.

This clonotype was counted only a few times. This chain links TRBV7-6 with TRBJ2-7; D possibly matches TRBD1 or TRBD2 (5 bases each). The length of the CDR3 is 12 residues. CDR1 is SGHVS and CDR2 is FNYEAQ in the germline V gene. Trimming took 4 bases from V and 7 from J, leaving 11 bases between them. CDR3 sequence reads: CASSSGTGEQYF. The CDR3 DNA reads TGTGCCAGCAGCTCAGGGACCGGGGAGCAGTACTTC.